The 21 T cell receptor beta chains reported below all come from one sample, sequenced in a study of blood T cell repertoires in COVID-19. The protocol was immunoSEQ multiplex PCR, while the TCRdb copy is restricted to in-frame clones and leaves out a portion. The sample yields under 300,000 clones, approximately 90% seen once. Sequencing was performed on PBMCs or T cells enriched from blood (not recorded which). The receptors come from a man aged 18 to 30 who had recovered from COVID-19.

This chain joins TRBV11-3 and TRBJ1-2; 8 bases match TRBD1. The length of the CDR3 is 16 residues. V shed 3 bases and J 4 bases; nucleotides not matched to a gene: 10. The germline V gene encodes CDR1 SGHNT and CDR2 YENEEA. The CDR3 bases are TGTGCCAGCAGCTTTTCGAGCAGGGGGCACGGCTATGGCTACACCTTC. Its translation: CASSFSSRGHGYGYTF.

The chain has TRBV5-6 and TRBJ1-2; TRBD1 aligns across 7 bases. The V gene end was trimmed by 0 bases and the J gene end by 1 base; junction bases not matched to a gene: 3. There are 15 residues in the CDR3. The germline V gene encodes CDR1 SGHDT and CDR2 YYEEEE. As DNA, the CDR3 is TGTGCCAGCAGCTTGGTAGGGGGCCGTAACTATGGCTACACCTTC. Amino acid sequence: CASSLVGGRNYGYTF. Complete variable domain (other parts from reference TRBV5-6 and TRBJ1-2): DAGVTQSPTHLIKTRGQQVTLRCSPKSGHDTVSWYQQALGQGPQFIFQYYEEEERQRGNFPDRFSGHQFPNYSSELNVNALLLGDSALYLCASSLVGGRNYGYTFGSGTRLTVV.

The rearrangement links TRBV5-1 to TRBJ2-3; 10 nucleotides match TRBD2. This CDR3 region has 18 residues. J was trimmed by 1 base and V by 4 bases; bases with no gene match: 12. Looked up from germline, CDR1 is SGHRS and CDR2 is YFSETQ. CDR3 sequence reads: CASSPLGPTSGGTDTQYF. In DNA form, the CDR3 reads TGCGCCAGCAGCCCTTTAGGGCCCACTAGCGGGGGCACAGATACGCAGTATTTT.

V is TRBV23-1 and J is TRBJ2-2; 7 positions match TRBD1. TRBV23-1 is classed as an ORF, of uncertain function. After removal of 1 base from V and 5 bases from J, the junction contained 7 bases not matched to a gene. The CDR3 consists of 16 residues. CDR3 loop: CASSQWSGGKTGELFF. The DNA of the CDR3 is TGCGCCAGCAGTCAATGGTCAGGGGGAAAGACCGGGGAGCTGTTTTTT.

This clone was seen only once. V usage is TRBV19 and J usage is TRBJ2-1; no clear D. Trimming stripped 4 bases from V and 9 bases from J, with 10 bases between. This CDR3 is 12 amino acids long. CDR1 is LNHDA, CDR2 SQIVND, per germline (reference sequence). The CDR3: CASSTPVSEQFF. The CDR3 region has the DNA TGTGCCAGTAGTACGCCCGTTAGTGAGCAGTTCTTC.

This sequence joins TRBV7-9 and TRBJ2-3; 12 bases agree with TRBD2. Losses at the gene ends were 2 bases for V and 0 bases for J; bases not matched to a gene: 9. Germline V lookup: CDR1 SEHNR, CDR2 FQNEAQ (reference sequence). The CDR3 has 19 amino acids. The CDR3, as DNA: TGTGCCAGCAGCTTACTTCTAGCGGGAGGGGGTTTCAGCACAGATACGCAGTATTTT. As protein: CASSLLLAGGGFSTDTQYF. The full variable domain, completed using reference TRBV7-9 and TRBJ2-3, is DTGVSQNPRHKITKRGQNVTFRCDPISEHNRLYWYRQTLGQGPEFLTYFQNEAQLEKSRLLSDRFSAERPKGSFSTLEIQRTEQGDSAMYLCASSLLLAGGGFSTDTQYFGPGTRLTVL.

The chain couples TRBV7-2 to TRBJ2-2, with a tentative D call TRBD1 (6 bases). V gave up 3 bases and J gave up 2 bases, with 10 bases separating them. CDR1 and CDR2 (germline): SGHTA, FQGNSA. This CDR3 is built from 15 residues. In DNA, the CDR3 is TGTGCCAGCAGCTTCGGCAGGGGAAACACCGGGGAGCTGTTTTTT. It yields the protein CASSFGRGNTGELFF. Full variable domain (missing parts from reference TRBV7-2 and TRBJ2-2): GAGVSQSPSNKVTEKGKDVELRCDPISGHTALYWYRQSLGQGLEFLIYFQGNSAPDKSGLPSDRFSAERTGGSVSTLTIQRTQQEDSAVYLCASSFGRGNTGELFFGEGSRLTVL.

This clone has a single count. The rearrangement uses TRBV5-1 and TRBJ2-1; 9 bases match TRBD2. Germline trimming cut 0 bases from V and 4 bases from J; bases unmatched to any gene: 2. This CDR3 is 15 amino acids long. Germline lookup yields CDR1 SGHRS and CDR2 YFSETQ. The CDR3 sequence is CASSLDSGRYNEQFF. The CDR3 DNA sequence: TGCGCCAGCAGCTTGGATAGCGGGAGATACAATGAGCAGTTCTTC.

The V and J genes are TRBV27 and TRBJ1-1; 8 bases are shared with TRBD1. CDR1 is MNHEY, CDR2 SMNVEV, per germline (reference sequence). The ends lost 2 bases at V and 5 bases at J; junction bases unmatched: 4. The CDR3 sequence is 14 residues long. The CDR3 sequence: CASSLQGARTEAFF. The CDR3 coding sequence is TGTGCCAGCAGTTTACAGGGGGCGCGGACTGAAGCTTTCTTT.

V and J are TRBV10-2 and TRBJ1-1, with 8 positions matching TRBD1. The CDR3 covers 15 residues. The germline V gene has CDR1 WSHSY and CDR2 SAAADI. Trimming removed 7 bases from V and 1 base from J; junction bases left unmatched: 8. CDR3 protein: CASIGQGRGNTEAFF. CDR3 bases: TGCGCCAGCATCGGACAGGGTCGAGGGAACACTGAAGCTTTCTTT.

This rearrangement joins TRBV24-1 to TRBJ2-1; D not resolved. The CDR3 is 12 residues long. The V and J ends lost 7 bases and 7 bases respectively, with 10 bases between them. Germline lookup yields CDR1 KGHDR and CDR2 SFDVKD. Here the CDR3 DNA reads TGTGCCACCAGCTCTAGTAGTAATGAGCAGTTCTTC. It codes for CATSSSSNEQFF.

The chain links TRBV2 to TRBJ2-3, with D perhaps matching TRBD2 (5 bases). Germline-derived CDR1 and CDR2 are SNHLY and FYNNEI. The CDR3 runs 15 residues. V was clipped by 8 bases and J by 2 bases, with 17 bases between them. The CDR3 DNA sequence: TGTGCCAGCGGAGCCGGACTTCATTCCACAGATACGCAGTATTTT. As protein: CASGAGLHSTDTQYF. The full variable domain, in which reference TRBV2 and TRBJ2-3 provide the parts outside the CDR3, is EPEVTQTPSHQVTQMGQEVILRCVPISNHLYFYWYRQILGQKVEFLVSFYNNEISEKSEIFDDQFSVERPDGSNFTLKIRSTKLEDSAMYFCASGAGLHSTDTQYFGPGTRLTVL.

This clone was counted between two and nine times. This sequence joins TRBV5-1 and TRBJ1-5; TRBD1 matches at 7 bases. Germline CDR1 and CDR2: SGHRS and YFSETQ. V trimming: 3 bases; J trimming: 6 bases; junction bases outside the gene matches: 9. The CDR3 has 15 amino acids. The CDR3 protein is CASSYRQGPGQPQHF. In DNA, the CDR3 is TGCGCCAGCAGCTATAGACAGGGTCCGGGTCAGCCCCAGCATTTT.

The rearrangement uses TRBV5-1 and TRBJ1-1; 7 nucleotides line up with TRBD1. There are 15 residues in the CDR3. Germline values: CDR1 SGHRS, CDR2 YFSETQ. With V trimmed by 4 bases and J by 6 bases, 12 bases remained unmatched. CDR3 protein: CASSPTTGEDAEAFF. Written as DNA, the CDR3 is TGCGCCAGCAGCCCCACCACAGGGGAGGACGCTGAAGCTTTCTTT.

The chain recombines TRBV7-9 with TRBJ1-6; no reliable D call. The germline gives CDR1 SEHNR, CDR2 FQNEAQ (reference sequence). Deletions cut 1 base from V and 9 bases from J, with 13 bases between. The CDR3 is made up of 15 amino acids. DNA for the CDR3: TGTGCCAGCAGCTTAGGTTACGGGGAGGGTTCACCCCTCCACTTT. This encodes CASSLGYGEGSPLHF.

On this clone: In the same sample, other DNA sequences code for this CDR3. The chain is built from TRBV28 and TRBJ1-5; unclear D gene. The CDR3 extends over 13 amino acids. In germline, CDR1 is MDHEN, CDR2 SYDVKM. V dropped 3 bases and J dropped 4 bases, with 7 bases sitting between them. CDR3 residues: CASSFLGNQPQHF. CDR3 DNA: TGTGCCAGCAGTTTTCTCGGTAATCAGCCCCAGCATTTT.

J is TRBJ1-4 and V is TRBV7-2; TRBD1 might be the D (6 bases). V gave up 5 bases and J gave up 4 bases, with 17 bases separating them. Germline V lookup: CDR1 SGHTA, CDR2 FQGNSA. The CDR3 is made up of 16 amino acids. The DNA of the CDR3 is TGTGCCAGCAGCCCCCGGCGGGGGGCCGGTAATGAAAAACTGTTTTTT. Residues: CASSPRRGAGNEKLFF.

The chain is built from TRBV18 and TRBJ1-2; 9 nucleotides agree with TRBD1. Per germline, CDR1 KGHSH and CDR2 LQKENI. Trimming cost V 0 bases and J 6 bases; bases outside gene matches: 2. This CDR3 is built from 14 residues. The CDR3: CASSPPRDRDGYTF. The CDR3 DNA reads TGTGCCAGCTCACCACCCCGGGACAGGGATGGCTACACCTTC.

V gene TRBV9 combines with J gene TRBJ2-1, with 7 bases identical to TRBD2. Trimming cost V 3 bases and J 6 bases; bases outside gene matches: 3. The CDR3 covers 13 residues. CDR1 is SGDLS, CDR2 YYNGEE, per germline. The CDR3 spells CASSEREINEQFF. The CDR3 DNA reads TGTGCCAGCAGCGAGCGGGAAATCAATGAGCAGTTCTTC.

This clone was seen once. This chain links TRBV30 with TRBJ2-2; 10 bases are shared with TRBD1. The CDR3 is made up of 17 amino acids. V was pared by 2 bases and J by 3 bases, with 9 bases of the junction left unmatched. Germline-derived CDR1 and CDR2 are GTSNPN and SVGIG (reference sequence). The CDR3 bases are TGTGCCTGGAGTTCGAAACCGGGACAGGGGTACACCGGGGAGCTGTTTTTT. This codes for CAWSSKPGQGYTGELFF.

CDR3 protein: CASSLSTGTSRYNEQFF. The CDR3 DNA is TGTGCCAGCAGTTTATCGACCGGGACTAGCAGATACAATGAGCAGTTCTTC. The chain couples TRBV6-2 or TRBV6-3 to TRBJ2-1, with 9 positions matching TRBD2. The CDR3 covers 17 residues. Germline loops: CDR1 MNHEY, CDR2 SVGEGT. V shed 4 bases, J shed 4 bases, and the junction held 11 bases outside the gene matches.